Listed below are T cell receptor beta chains from one sample, sequenced in a study of monozygotic twins with inflammatory bowel disease. Reprocessing the 5' RACE reads, TCRdb reports a single entry for every CDR3 protein and omits DNA. The sample data list roughly 150,000 distinct CDR3 sequences. Sequencing was performed on blood. These receptors all stem from a human donor with ulcerative colitis or Crohn's disease, or a healthy co-twin of an affected twin (not recorded which). Both conserved end residues are part of each CDR3.

length	V	J	CDR3
14	TRBV2	TRBJ2-2	CATEDSSNTGELFF
16	TRBV6-1	TRBJ1-5	CASRPLSGGTGQPQHF
14	TRBV20-1	TRBJ2-3	CSAPREAGRDTQYF
17	TRBV9	TRBJ2-1	CASSVDPAGGSYNEQFF
17	TRBV12-3/TRBV12-4	TRBJ2-2	CASTLERLAANTGELFF
13	TRBV30	TRBJ1-1	CAGRDLGNTEAFF
15	TRBV10-3	TRBJ2-5	CAISLVIGLQETQYF
15	TRBV7-6	TRBJ1-4	CASSLAEATNEKLFF
15	TRBV5-1	TRBJ2-1	CASSLARGSLNEQFF
16	TRBV5-1	TRBJ2-1	CASSLILAGGSGDQFF
13	TRBV2	TRBJ2-5	CASRRDSQETQYF
17	TRBV27	TRBJ2-7	CASSLVGGDHPSYEQYF
14	TRBV13	TRBJ2-7	CASSWDRSSYEQYF
14	TRBV3-1	TRBJ1-3	CASNAGQPGNTIYF
16	TRBV4-1	TRBJ1-1	CASSQVGVTWSTEAFF
16	TRBV18	TRBJ2-6	CASSPLEPPGANVLTF
13	TRBV6-2/TRBV6-3	TRBJ2-3	CASSYSAQAEQYF
18	TRBV28	TRBJ2-5	CASSSSSQTAYNRETQYF
16	TRBV7-3	TRBJ2-2	CASSQRTRVATGELFF
15	TRBV12-3/TRBV12-4	TRBJ2-5	CASREGGREEETQYF
15	TRBV7-9	TRBJ2-7	CASSFLQPGTYEQYF
15	TRBV12-3/TRBV12-4	TRBJ1-4	CASSLAFEGGEKLFF
14	TRBV10-2	TRBJ1-5	CASSDRGGNQPQHF
15	TRBV20-1	TRBJ2-3	CSATPRTWGTDTQYF
17	TRBV6-5	TRBJ2-5	CASSYSASGSSWETQYF
13	TRBV29-1	TRBJ1-2	CSVAPGHNYGYTF
14	TRBV6-6	TRBJ1-6	CASSPDRGGSPLHF
14	TRBV29-1	TRBJ2-7	CSVSLAGPIYEQYF
15	TRBV20-1	TRBJ1-2	CSARDREGLIYGYTF
13	TRBV19	TRBJ2-4	CASRFTPQGIQYF
13	TRBV28	TRBJ2-5	CATRRFATETQYF
15	TRBV5-5	TRBJ1-2	CASSLGVSQIYGYTF
15	TRBV27	TRBJ1-6	CASSQRKEKNSPLHF
14	TRBV7-6	TRBJ1-2	CASSLVGQGYGYTF
14	TRBV24-1	TRBJ2-5	CATSSGTYQGTQYF
15	TRBV28	TRBJ2-7	CASSFFRGNTYEQYF
16	TRBV7-3	TRBJ1-2	CASSLEGGSPSRGYTF
21	TRBV28	TRBJ2-6	CASTPAAGRRVHHSGANVLTF
13	TRBV28	TRBJ1-2	CASSSTALYGYTF
14	TRBV19	TRBJ1-2	CASLRGQGIGGYTF
16	TRBV7-8	TRBJ1-5	CASIETGHRSNQPQHF
15	TRBV7-9	TRBJ1-5	CASSPGSGGNQPQHF
17	TRBV6-2/TRBV6-3	TRBJ2-7	CASSYSITGTSSYEQYF
15	TRBV10-3	TRBJ2-5	CAISEAGESGETQYF
14	TRBV7-8	TRBJ2-1	CASSSPGLVMKQFF
15	TRBV5-8	TRBJ1-5	CASSPEREFNQPQHF
13	TRBV18	TRBJ1-2	CASSHGDLYGYTF
15	TRBV6-1	TRBJ1-5	CASSESSPWYQPQHF
13	TRBV6-1	TRBJ1-1	CASTKVMNTEAFF
14	TRBV6-2/TRBV6-3	TRBJ1-5	CASTDQGENQPQHF
16	TRBV27	TRBJ1-5	CASSSRDVVGGQPQHF
12	TRBV20-1	TRBJ2-1	CSAGGVHHEQFF
15	TRBV7-9	TRBJ2-1	CASSLSGRPYNEQFF
15	TRBV5-1	TRBJ2-7	CASSPTSANSYEQYF
14	TRBV24-1	TRBJ2-1	CATSAPGLKNEQFF
16	TRBV5-1	TRBJ2-1	CASSLVGKGGYNEQFF
15	TRBV14	TRBJ2-1	CASSEWGDGRNEQFF
17	TRBV10-3	TRBJ1-3	CAISEVGQGFSGNTIYF
13	TRBV5-6	TRBJ2-7	CASSWTSAYEQYF